This T cell receptor beta chain was documented in a study of blood T cell repertoires in COVID-19. Germline CDR1 and CDR2: SGHTA and FQGNSA. The CDR3 spans 15 residues. Trimming took off 1 base at V and 2 bases at J, with 11 bases between the two ends. TCRdb keeps only in-frame clones here, not all; method: immunoSEQ multiplex PCR. The sample has 200,000 or so clones, about 90% seen once. The chain links TRBV7-2 to TRBJ1-2, with a weak D call TRBD1 (5 bases). The sample consisted of peripheral blood. The sequence derives from a woman in her sixties or seventies with acute or convalescent COVID-19. CDR3 DNA sequence: TGTGCCAGCAGCTTAGTGACGGCAGGGAACTATGGCTACACCTTC. Protein: CASSLVTAGNYGYTF.